The source of this TCR beta chain is a study of blood T cell repertoires in COVID-19. Method: immunoSEQ multiplex PCR; TCRdb's copy keeps in-frame clones and lacks some. The sample has 90,000 or so clones, roughly 89% seen once. The CDR3 is made up of 13 amino acids. The receptor was derived from an elderly woman with active or convalescent COVID-19. The rearrangement joins TRBV21-1 to TRBJ2-1; the D call TRBD2 from the table was never checked on the DNA. TRBV21-1 is a listed pseudogene. Sequencing used peripheral blood. Here the CDR3 reads CASRGWLEDEQFF. DNA for the CDR3: TGTGCCAGCAGGGGTTGGTTGGAGGATGAGCAGTTCTTC.